There are a few counts of the clone carrying this TCR beta chain. The sample is drawn from a study of blood T cell repertoires in COVID-19. About the research overall: Researchers got acute and convalescent COVID-19 samples from the United States, Italy and Spain. The analysed material was cDNA or gDNA that came from T cells, B-cell-depleted T cells, or PBMCs.

Methods used by the authors: Estimation of nucleated cell counts relied on the amplification of reference gene primers. Generated by immunoSEQ multiplex PCR, the TCRdb table keeps only in-frame clones and is missing some. The DNA was the basis for D and trimming; V, J and clone size are from that table. The sample lists about 210,000 clones; 86% were seen once. The V and J ends lost 3 bases and 4 bases, in that order; junction bases with no gene match: 4. Germline V gene sequence: CDR1 LGHDT, CDR2 YNNKEL (reference sequence). The CDR3 is made up of 14 amino acids. The rearrangement uses TRBV3-1 (or the pseudogene TRBV3-2) and TRBJ1-2; 8 bases line up with TRBD1. The clonotype comes from a woman in her 70s with acute or convalescent COVID-19. The sample comprised peripheral blood. Written as DNA, the CDR3 is TGTGCCAGCAGCCAGCCTGACAGGGGCTATGGCTACACCTTC. Protein sequence: CASSQPDRGYGYTF.